The source of this TCR beta chain is a study of blood T cell repertoires in COVID-19. In the study overall: Samples representing acute and convalescent COVID-19 were sourced from the United States, Italy and Spain. From T cells, B-cell-depleted T cells, or PBMCs came the material, which was cDNA or gDNA.

Original processing methods: By means of reference gene primer amplification, nucleated cell counts were estimated. Only in-frame clones appear in the TCRdb table, and some are missing; sequencing was by immunoSEQ multiplex PCR. The V and J calls and clone size are taken from that table; D and trimming were inferred from the DNA. This table holds over 120,000 clones, more than 75% found once. This clone was observed a single time. The sequenced sample consisted of peripheral blood. The TCR originated in a woman aged 50 to 60 with active or convalescent COVID-19.

The chain's CDR3 is CASSEFGIMNTEAFF. As DNA, the CDR3 is TGTGCCAGCAGTGAATTCGGGATAATGAACACTGAAGCTTTCTTT. This chain uses TRBV6-1 with TRBJ1-1; no clear D. Germline V lookup: CDR1 MNHNS, CDR2 SASEGT. Trimming took off 2 bases at V and 0 bases at J, with 10 bases between the two ends. The CDR3 has 15 residues.